The source of this T cell receptor beta chain is a study of response to subunit inactivated influenza vaccine. TCRdb re-analysed the RT-PCR reads in MiXCR, keeping a single row per CDR3 protein. The top ten clones hold approximately 8.3% of a sample with almost 250,000 distinct CDR3 sequences, 10% to 15% of them seen once. CDR1 is KGHSH, CDR2 LQKENI, per germline. The CDR3 covers 15 residues. With V trimmed by 4 bases and J by 6 bases, 7 bases remained unmatched. V gene TRBV18 combines with J gene TRBJ2-1; 9 bases fit TRBD1. The sample in question was non-naive T cells sorted from PBMCs, obtained 14 to 15 days before vaccination. The receptor was derived from a man aged 45 to 65 who received an inactivated influenza vaccine. This chain's CDR3 is CASSRTGGTGNEQFF. DNA for the CDR3: TGTGCCAGCTCACGTACAGGGGGCACCGGCAATGAGCAGTTCTTC.